The T cell receptor (beta chain) described here comes from a study of blood T cell repertoires in COVID-19. Study at large: T cells, B-cell-depleted T cells, or PBMCs supplied cDNA or gDNA.

The study drew participants aged roughly 18 to 95 years from some 23 US areas. V was cut by 5 bases and J by 6 bases, with 10 bases left in between. CDR3 length equals 12 residues. Per germline, CDR1 MDHEN and CDR2 SYDVKM. Methods used by the authors: Nucleated cell counts were estimated from reference gene primer amplification. The repertoire was sequenced with immunoSEQ multiplex PCR; TCRdb's copy has only in-frame clones and lacks some. V and J calls and clone size are as listed in that table; D and trimming were resolved from the DNA. This table holds about 430,000 clones, over 75% found once. The sequencing sample was made of PBMCs or T cells enriched from blood (not recorded which). V gene TRBV28 combines with J gene TRBJ1-2; D perhaps matches TRBD1 (5 bases). The receptor was derived from a woman in her late teens or twenties who had been exposed to COVID-19. The DNA of the CDR3 is TGTGCCAGCAGTATAGGACACCATGGCTACACCTTC. Translated, it gives CASSIGHHGYTF.